This T cell receptor beta chain is from a study of T cell repertoires in cytomegalovirus infection. Study-wide context: Shared public TCR beta signatures pointed to both CMV infection and a matching HLA type.

This clonotype was seen a handful of times. Its antigen remains unknown. TCRdb re-derived calls from the reads in MiXCR, one entry per CDR3 protein. The sample includes about 920,000 distinct CDR3 sequences, roughly 30% seen only once; the top ten take more than 13%. Study-level points and caveats: CMV-specific TCR beta clonotypes restricted by HLA-C dominated the ex vivo response. Carriers of CMV and the relevant HLA type were discriminated by public TCR beta frequency.

Sequenced here: cultured CD8+ T cells from PBMCs, sampled from culture after CMV antigen stimulation. The receptor was derived from a human donor in good health (CMV status not recorded). Some clones in this sample may be carry-over from other donors' samples.

CDR3 coding DNA: TGTGCCAGCAGTTTAATACAGGGGAATGGCTACACCTTC. Encoded protein: CASSLIQGNGYTF. The V and J genes are TRBV28 and TRBJ1-2, with 7 bases that match TRBD1. V was clipped by 2 bases and J by 6 bases; unmatched bases: 3. There are 13 residues in the CDR3. Germline V lookup: CDR1 MDHEN, CDR2 SYDVKM.